The clone carrying this TCR beta chain was seen more than once but under ten times. Its specificity is not known. V was cut by 1 base and J by 3 bases, with 12 bases left in between. The germline V gene has CDR1 GTSNPN and CDR2 SVGIG (reference sequence). The CDR3 has 14 amino acids. This entry is derived from a study of shared clonotypes between healthy human individuals. Using immunoSEQ multiplex PCR, the repertoire was profiled, and TCRdb retains in-frame clones only, with some absent. Counted here are roughly 2,300,000 clones, 92% occurring once; the ten biggest clones make up 0.37%. General study findings and limits: Relative to clonotypes present in all four donors, those not shared had lower generation probabilities. On the whole, naive subsets had larger estimated richness than memory subsets had.

This receptor was obtained from a man aged 18 to 29 in good health. Some clones in this sample may be carry-over from other donors' samples. Specimen: naive CD4+ T cells from PBMCs. Subset given: CD45RA+ positively selected. The chain combines TRBV30 with TRBJ1-2; TRBD1 might be the D (5 bases). The CDR3 is CAWSGWARDYGYTF. In DNA form, the CDR3 reads TGTGCCTGGAGTGGATGGGCCAGGGACTATGGCTACACCTTC.